The 21 T cell receptor beta chains below were found in one sample sequenced in a study of T cells in women clearing cervical HPV infection. Sequencing was performed with immunoSEQ multiplex PCR; in TCRdb, only in-frame clones are kept and a portion is missing. The listing contains some 33,000 clones. Material for sequencing was blood buffy coat. The receptors were gathered from a woman aged 18 to 69 with a cervical HPV16 infection that either progressed to CIN3+ or cleared (not recorded which).

To note about this clone: The sequence runs out 3 residues before the end of the CDR3; the remainder is reconstructed from the germline J gene. This same CDR3 is encoded by further DNA sequences in the sample. The genes are TRBV11-2 and TRBJ1-2; 10 nucleotides line up with TRBD1. The CDR3 is made up of 14 amino acids. From germline, CDR1 is SGHAT and CDR2 FQNNGV. CDR3: CASSPTGGLGGYTF. The CDR3 bases that were read are TGTGCCAGCAGCCCGACAGGGGGCCTCGGGGGC.

About this clone: The observed sequence ends 3 residues before the CDR3 terminus, with the missing tail filled in from the germline J gene. The chain has TRBV7-2 and TRBJ2-3, with TRBD2 as a possible D gene (6 bases). Germline values: CDR1 SGHTA, CDR2 FQGNSA. This CDR3 spans 13 amino acids. CDR3 residues: CASSLAREETQYF. CDR3 bases read: TGTGCCAGCAGCTTGGCGCGGGAAGAGACG.

As concerns this clone: The read ends 3 residues before the CDR3 terminus; that terminus is restored from the germline J gene. The chain links TRBV11-2 to TRBJ2-7, with a weak D call TRBD2 (6 bases). Germline assignment: CDR1 SGHAT and CDR2 FQNNGV. V lost 5 bases and J lost 4, with 18 bases in between. The CDR3 runs to 15 residues. This CDR3 reads CASSLHGLSAYEQYF. The covered CDR3 bases are TGTGCCAGCAGCCTCCATGGACTAAGCGCTTACGAG. Filled out from reference TRBV11-2 and TRBJ2-7, the complete variable domain reads EAGVAQSPRYKIIEKRQSVAFWCNPISGHATLYWYQQILGQGPKLLIQFQNNGVVDDSQLPKDRFSAERLKGVDSTLKIQPAKLEDSAVYLCASSLHGLSAYEQYFGPGTRLTVT.

A remark on this clone: The read ends 3 residues early relative to the CDR3; the germline J gene fills the gap. The chain uses TRBV2 and TRBJ1-2; 8 nucleotides agree with TRBD1. CDR3 length: 14 residues. Losses at the gene ends were 6 bases for V and 6 bases for J; bases not matched to a gene: 9. CDR1 and CDR2 (germline): SNHLY, FYNNEI. CDR3 protein: CASRDLDRAHGYTF. CDR3 bases read: TGTGCCAGCAGGGACCTGGACAGGGCCCATGGC.

Note on this clone: The read comes to an end 3 residues before the CDR3 does, leaving the germline J gene to fill in the end. V gene TRBV7-2 combines with J gene TRBJ1-6; 7 bases match TRBD1. Germline V CDR1 and CDR2: SGHTA, FQGNSA. The J segment lost 10 bases and the V segment lost 0 bases, leaving 12 bases of the junction unmatched. This CDR3 has 17 residues. The CDR3 spells CASSLAMLGTARSPLHF. Partial CDR3 DNA: TGTGCCAGCAGCTTAGCGATGTTGGGGACAGCAAGATCACCC.

To note about this clone: Sequencing ends 3 residues short of the CDR3 end; the germline J gene provides the rest. The chain links TRBV19 to TRBJ1-4; 7 positions agree with TRBD1. The CDR3 spans 17 residues. Trimming cost V 6 bases and J 4 bases; bases outside gene matches: 14. Germline CDR1 and CDR2: LNHDA and SQIVND (reference sequence). The CDR3 bases that were read are TGTGCCAGTAGAAGGCGCGGACAGGCCCCTCTTAATGAAAAA. Protein sequence: CASRRRGQAPLNEK. The CDR3, in full, reads CASRRRGQAPLNEKLFF.

Details on this clone: The read ends 3 residues before the CDR3 terminus; that terminus is restored from the germline J gene. This chain joins TRBV20-1 and TRBJ2-7, with D tentatively TRBD1 (5 bases). V lost 5 bases and J lost 6, with 11 bases in between. Germline V gene data show CDR1 as DFQATT and CDR2 as SNEGSKA (reference sequence). There are 11 residues in the CDR3. Incomplete CDR3 DNA: TGCAGTGCTCCCCAGGGTCGCGAG. The encoded protein is CSAPQGRE. The full CDR3 protein is CSAPQGREQYF.

On this clone itself: The read ends 3 residues shy of where the CDR3 ends; the end is completed using the germline J gene. The chain combines TRBV2 with TRBJ2-3, with TRBD2 matching over 7 bases. V shed 8 bases and J 3 bases; nucleotides not matched to a gene: 8. CDR1 is SNHLY and CDR2 is FYNNEI in the germline V gene. The CDR3 loop spans 14 amino acids. The CDR3 spells CASPGGGGTDTQYF. The CDR3 bases that were read are TGTGCCAGCCCCGGCGGGGGTGGGACAGATACG.

About this clone: The read halts 3 residues ahead of the CDR3 end, with the missing end drawn from the germline J gene. Other DNA sequences from this sample encode an identical CDR3 as well. This chain joins TRBV7-7 and TRBJ2-1, with 9 bases lining up with TRBD1. Losses at the gene ends were 1 base for V and 8 bases for J; bases not matched to a gene: 3. Germline V gene data show CDR1 as SSHAT and CDR2 as FNYEAQ (reference sequence). This CDR3 contains 14 residues. Incomplete CDR3 DNA: TGTGCCAGCAGCTTAGGCACAGGGGGCTATGAG. This codes for CASSLGTGGYE. The entire CDR3 protein reads CASSLGTGGYEQFF.

On this clone itself: This specimen includes other DNA sequences encoding the same CDR3. CDR3 loop: CASSLGLADYEQYF. The covered CDR3 bases are TGTGCCAGCAGCTTAGGGCTAGCGGACTACGAG. The rearrangement uses TRBV5-6 and TRBJ2-7; 7 nucleotides align to TRBD2. From the germline J gene comes the end of the CDR3, since the read stops 3 residues before it. Trimming cost V 2 bases and J 3 bases; bases outside gene matches: 5. The germline gives CDR1 SGHDT, CDR2 YYEEEE. This CDR3 spans 14 amino acids.

A remark on this clone: Read data end 3 residues before the CDR3 end; the end is taken from the germline J gene. The rearrangement joins TRBV12-3 or TRBV12-4 to TRBJ2-7, with D perhaps matching TRBD2 (5 bases). The CDR3 is 13 amino acids. The ends were cut back, 10 bases at V and 0 bases at J, with 13 bases in the middle. The CDR3 sequence: CATAQRSSYEQYF. The CDR3 bases that were read are TGTGCCACTGCCCAGCGGAGCTCCTACGAG.

With regard to this clone: From the germline J gene comes the end of the CDR3, since the read stops 3 residues before it. The chain carries TRBV28 and TRBJ2-5; D possibly corresponds to TRBD1 (6 bases). The CDR3 is made up of 14 amino acids. Germline values: CDR1 MDHEN, CDR2 SYDVKM. V dropped 2 bases and J dropped 2 bases, with 9 bases sitting between them. The chain's CDR3 is CASSLGTPQETQYF. The sequenced part of the CDR3 DNA is TGTGCCAGCAGTTTAGGGACACCTCAAGAGACC.

On this clone: The read comes to an end 3 residues before the CDR3 does, leaving the germline J gene to fill in the end. The chain recombines TRBV20-1 with TRBJ2-3; 14 bases fit TRBD2. CDR1 DFQATT and CDR2 SNEGSKA come from the germline V gene (reference sequence). V trimming: 4 bases; J trimming: 6 bases; junction bases outside the gene matches: 6. This CDR3 comprises 15 residues. The CDR3 sequence: CSAKGLAGGLDTQYF. The CDR3 bases that were read are TGCAGTGCTAAAGGACTAGCGGGGGGATTGGATACG.

In the case of this clone: The read ends 3 residues early relative to the CDR3; the germline J gene fills the gap. V is TRBV20-1 and J is TRBJ2-3; 9 bases align to TRBD2. The CDR3 runs 14 residues. Looked up from germline, CDR1 is DFQATT and CDR2 is SNEGSKA (reference sequence). With V trimmed by 2 bases and J by 2 bases, 2 bases remained unmatched. The CDR3 bases that were read are TGCAGTGCTAGACTAGCGGGATACACAGATACG. Amino acid sequence: CSARLAGYTDT. The CDR3 reads in full as CSARLAGYTDTQYF.

For this clone: Read coverage stops 3 residues before the CDR3 terminus; the germline J gene supplies the remainder. This rearrangement joins TRBV30 to TRBJ2-4; TRBD1 might be the D (8 bases). CDR1 GTSNPN and CDR2 SVGIG come from the germline V gene (reference sequence). The CDR3 covers 17 residues. The covered CDR3 bases are TGTGCCTGGAGTGTGGGAGGGACAGGACCTGTCAAGAGTGGT. It codes for CAWSVGGTGPVKSG. The entire CDR3 sequence reads CAWSVGGTGPVKSGQYF. The complete variable domain, with remaining parts taken from reference TRBV30 and TRBJ2-4, reads SQTIHQWPATLVQPVGSPLSLECTVEGTSNPNLYWYRQAAGRGLQLLFYSVGIGQISSEVPQNLSASRPQDRQFILSSKKLLLSDSGFYLCAWSVGGTGPVKSGQYFGAGTRLSVL.

With respect to this clone: The read halts 3 residues ahead of the CDR3 end, with the missing end drawn from the germline J gene. This chain links TRBV7-3 with TRBJ1-3; D unclear. The CDR3 runs to 15 residues. V lost 2 bases to trimming and J lost 0 bases, with 8 bases between them. CDR1 is SGHTA and CDR2 is FQGTGA in the germline V gene. Here the CDR3 reads CASSLYSDSGNTIYF. CDR3 DNA, as far as it was read: TGTGCCAGCAGCTTATATTCAGACTCTGGAAACACC.

This CDR3 reads CASSIGAGAIYDYTF. The sequenced CDR3 bases are TGTGCCAGTAGTATTGGGGCAGGGGCGATCTACGAC. This rearrangement joins TRBV19 to TRBJ1-2, with D perhaps matching TRBD1 (6 bases). The missing CDR3 end, 3 residues past where the read stops, is filled in from the germline J gene. Germline V gives CDR1 LNHDA, CDR2 SQIVND (reference sequence). The CDR3 runs to 15 residues.

Notes on this clone: The missing CDR3 end, 3 residues past where the read stops, is filled in from the germline J gene. The chain combines TRBV12-3 or TRBV12-4 with TRBJ2-3; 13 nucleotides match TRBD2. The CDR3 is made up of 16 amino acids. With V trimmed by 5 bases and J by 3 bases, 5 bases remained unmatched. Partial CDR3 DNA: TGTGCCAGCAGTCCGGGACTAGCGGGAACGACAGATACG. Translating gives CASSPGLAGTTDT. The whole CDR3 protein reads CASSPGLAGTTDTQYF.

A remark on this clone: Coverage ceases 3 residues before the CDR3 finishes, and the germline J gene fills in the end. The chain links TRBV19 to TRBJ1-1; D perhaps matches TRBD1 (5 bases). V gave up 10 bases and J gave up 0 bases, with 24 bases separating them. In germline, CDR1 is LNHDA, CDR2 SQIVND (reference sequence). The CDR3 spans 17 residues. This CDR3 reads CATSPGRARRMNTEAFF. CDR3 DNA (partial): TGTGCCACCTCCCCCGGCAGGGCTAGGAGAATGAACACTGAA.

On this clone itself: The read ends 3 residues shy of where the CDR3 ends; the end is completed using the germline J gene. The V call is TRBV20-1, the J call TRBJ2-2; 11 bases line up with TRBD1. Germline CDR1 is DFQATT and CDR2 is SNEGSKA (reference sequence). V lost 5 bases to trimming and J lost 8 bases; unmatched junction nucleotides: 10. The CDR3 contains 15 residues. The CDR3 reads CSAASPGTGGGELFF. Partial CDR3 DNA: TGCAGTGCTGCCTCCCCAGGGACAGGGGGAGGGGAG.

In the case of this clone: The CDR3 end is not reached by the read, which stops 3 residues before it; the germline J gene fills it in. The chain links TRBV18 to TRBJ1-2; tentative D call: TRBD1 (5 bases). The V gene's germline CDR1 is KGHSH and CDR2 LQKENI. This CDR3 contains 14 residues. The CDR3 loop reads CASSQTSGRGDYTF. CDR3 bases read: TGTGCCAGCTCACAGACTAGCGGGAGAGGGGAC.